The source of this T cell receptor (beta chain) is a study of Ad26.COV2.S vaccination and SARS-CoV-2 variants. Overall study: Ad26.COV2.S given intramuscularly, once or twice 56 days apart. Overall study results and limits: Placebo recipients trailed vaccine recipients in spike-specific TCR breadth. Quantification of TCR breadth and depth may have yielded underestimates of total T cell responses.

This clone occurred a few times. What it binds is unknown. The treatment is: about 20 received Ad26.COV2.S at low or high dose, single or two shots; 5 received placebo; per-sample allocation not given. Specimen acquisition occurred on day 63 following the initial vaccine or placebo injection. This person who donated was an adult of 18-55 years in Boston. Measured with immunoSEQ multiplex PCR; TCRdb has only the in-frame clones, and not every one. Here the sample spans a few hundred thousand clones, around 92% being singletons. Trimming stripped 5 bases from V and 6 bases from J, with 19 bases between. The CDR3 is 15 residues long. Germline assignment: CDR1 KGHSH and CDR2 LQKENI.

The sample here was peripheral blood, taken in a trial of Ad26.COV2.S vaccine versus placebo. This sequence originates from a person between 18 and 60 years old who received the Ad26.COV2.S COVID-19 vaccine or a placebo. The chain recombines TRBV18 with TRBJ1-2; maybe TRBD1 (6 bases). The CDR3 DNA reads TGTGCCAGCTCAGGTTCCGCCAGGGGCGTGGATGGCTACACCTTC. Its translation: CASSGSARGVDGYTF.